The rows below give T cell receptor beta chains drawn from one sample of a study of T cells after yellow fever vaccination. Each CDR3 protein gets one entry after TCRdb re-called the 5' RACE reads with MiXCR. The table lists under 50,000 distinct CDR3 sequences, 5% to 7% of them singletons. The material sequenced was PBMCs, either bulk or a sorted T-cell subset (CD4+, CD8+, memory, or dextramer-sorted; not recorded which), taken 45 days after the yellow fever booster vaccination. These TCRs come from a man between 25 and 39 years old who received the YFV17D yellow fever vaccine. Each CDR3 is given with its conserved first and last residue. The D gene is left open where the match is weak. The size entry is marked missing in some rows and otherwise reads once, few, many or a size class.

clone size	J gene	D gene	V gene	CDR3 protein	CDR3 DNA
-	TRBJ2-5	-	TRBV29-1	CSGGRQETQYF	TGCAGCGGGGGGCGGCAGGAGACCCAGTACTTC
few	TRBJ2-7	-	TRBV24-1	CATSRAGTYEQYF	TGTGCCACCAGTCGTGCAGGGACCTACGAGCAGTACTTC
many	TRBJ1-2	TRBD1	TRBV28	CAISDRVDYGYTF	TGTGCCATCTCGGACAGGGTAGACTATGGCTACACCTTC
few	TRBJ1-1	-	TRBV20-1	CSARLGPTNTEAFF	TGCAGTGCCCGGCTGGGACCGACTAACACTGAAGCTTTCTTT
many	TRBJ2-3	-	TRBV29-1	CSVATGTTSTDTQYF	TGCAGCGTCGCTACCGGGACAACTAGCACAGATACGCAGTATTTT
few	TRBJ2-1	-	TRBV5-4	CASSLGEGGYNEQFF	TGTGCCAGCAGCTTGGGTGAGGGTGGTTACAATGAGCAGTTCTTC
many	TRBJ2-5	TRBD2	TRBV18	CASSPNGGGQETQYF	TGTGCCAGCTCACCGAACGGGGGAGGGCAAGAGACCCAGTACTTC
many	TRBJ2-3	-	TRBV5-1	CASSLFAESTDTQYF	TGCGCCAGCAGCTTGTTCGCGGAGAGCACAGATACGCAGTATTTT
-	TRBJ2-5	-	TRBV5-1	CASSFVGGETQYF	TGCGCCAGCAGCTTTGTAGGGGGGGAGACCCAGTACTTC
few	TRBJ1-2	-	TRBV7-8	CASSLDRNGYTF	TGTGCCAGCAGCTTAGACAGGAATGGCTACACCTTC
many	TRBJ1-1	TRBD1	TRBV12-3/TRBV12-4	CASSYTKTGVLQDTEAFF	TGTGCCAGCAGTTACACAAAAACAGGGGTTCTCCAGGACACTGAAGCTTTCTTT
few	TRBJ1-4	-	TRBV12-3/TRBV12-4	CASSLWEKLFF	TGTGCCAGCAGTTTGTGGGAAAAACTGTTTTTT
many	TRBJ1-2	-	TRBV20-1	CSARDATNYGYTF	TGCAGTGCTAGAGATGCAACTAACTATGGCTACACCTTC
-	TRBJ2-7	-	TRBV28	CASSLPRTIYTSLYEQYF	TGTGCCAGCAGTCTCCCCAGGACAATCTACACCTCTCTCTACGAGCAGTACTTC
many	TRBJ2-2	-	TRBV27	CASSYGGPNGELFF	TGTGCCAGCAGTTATGGGGGACCCAACGGGGAGCTGTTTTTT
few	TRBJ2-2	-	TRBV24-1	CATSEPDEGGELFF	TGTGCCACCAGTGAACCCGATGAGGGCGGGGAGCTGTTTTTT
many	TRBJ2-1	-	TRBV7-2	CASSRGGFSYNEQFF	TGTGCCAGCAGCCGGGGCGGGTTCTCCTACAATGAGCAGTTCTTC
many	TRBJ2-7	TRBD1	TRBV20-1	CSARPKNRGPYEQYF	TGCAGTGCTAGACCTAAGAACAGGGGGCCTTACGAGCAGTACTTC
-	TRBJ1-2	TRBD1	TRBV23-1	CASSQPGQHGYTF	TGCGCCAGCAGTCAGCCGGGACAGCATGGCTACACCTTC
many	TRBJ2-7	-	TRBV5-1	CASGERSSYEQYF	TGCGCCAGCGGCGAGCGGAGCTCCTACGAGCAGTACTTC
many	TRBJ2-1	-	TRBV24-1	CATSDQGWGTYNEQFF	TGTGCCACCAGTGACCAAGGGTGGGGGACTTACAATGAGCAGTTCTTC
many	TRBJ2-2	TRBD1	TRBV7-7	CASSMGQGVGELFF	TGTGCCAGCAGCATGGGACAGGGCGTCGGGGAGCTGTTTTTT